These T cell receptor beta chains were read from a single sample in a study of CD8 T cells in Susac syndrome. TCRdb reprocessed the immunoSEQ multiplex PCR reads with MiXCR, giving one entry per CDR3 protein. The sample has 150,000 or so distinct CDR3 sequences; around 95% are singletons. The sequenced sample was CD4+ T cells from PBMCs. The receptors derive from a human donor with Susac syndrome. Each CDR3 is given with its conserved first and last residue. D genes are given only for firm matches. Size values are once, few and many counts, or a class for expanded clones, and some rows have none.

clone size	V gene	D gene	J gene	CDR3 protein	CDR3 DNA
.	TRBV20-1	TRBD1	TRBJ2-1	CSALRTGGVYNEQFF	TGCAGTGCCTTGAGGACAGGTGGGGTATACAATGAGCAGTTCTTC
.	TRBV28	TRBD1	TRBJ1-5	CASSVLTGGNQPQHF	TGTGCCAGCAGTGTCCTGACAGGGGGCAATCAGCCCCAGCATTTT
.	TRBV2	TRBD1	TRBJ2-7	CASSPFDRVLGYEQYF	TGTGCCAGCAGCCCTTTTGACAGGGTCCTGGGCTACGAGCAGTACTTC
.	TRBV6-2/TRBV6-3	TRBD2	TRBJ2-1	CASTSRTSGIRDEQFF	TGTGCCAGCACCTCGCGGACTAGCGGGATCCGCGATGAGCAGTTCTTC
.	TRBV29-1	.	TRBJ2-1	CSVARTGTYNEQFF	TGCAGCGTTGCTCGAACAGGAACCTACAATGAGCAGTTCTTC
.	TRBV6-2/TRBV6-3	TRBD1	TRBJ2-4	CASRTNTGAPYF	TGTGCCAGCAGAACCAACACAGGGGCTCCGTACTTC
.	TRBV4-1	.	TRBJ1-1	CASSQRQAENTEAFF	TGCGCCAGCAGCCAAAGACAGGCTGAGAACACTGAAGCTTTCTTT
.	TRBV6-2/TRBV6-3	.	TRBJ2-1	CASSYDKQFF	TGTGCCAGCAGTTATGATAAGCAGTTCTTC
.	TRBV14	.	TRBJ2-2	CASSQYWTGELFF	TGTGCCAGCAGCCAATATTGGACCGGGGAGCTGTTTTTT
.	TRBV29-1	.	TRBJ2-6	CSVESYASFGANVLTF	TGCAGCGTTGAATCGTATGCCTCTTTTGGGGCCAACGTCCTGACTTTC
.	TRBV19	.	TRBJ2-4	CASSPQGTQNIQYF	TGTGCCAGTAGTCCCCAGGGGACCCAAAACATTCAGTACTTC
.	TRBV12-3/TRBV12-4	.	TRBJ1-5	CASSLGPISNQPQHF	TGTGCCAGCAGTTTAGGTCCCATTAGCAATCAGCCCCAGCATTTT
.	TRBV6-2/TRBV6-3	.	TRBJ1-6	CASSPSGSTLHF	TGTGCCAGCAGTCCCTCGGGGAGCACCCTCCACTTT
once	TRBV24-1	.	TRBJ1-4	CATSDTPTEKLFF	TGTGCCACCAGTGATACGCCGACAGAAAAACTGTTTTTT
.	TRBV19	TRBD1	TRBJ2-1	CASSTSTGSGVNEQFF	TGTGCCAGTAGTACCTCGACAGGGAGCGGCGTCAATGAGCAGTTCTTC
.	TRBV27	.	TRBJ2-6	CASSRVGAGANVLTF	TGTGCCAGCAGTCGTGTGGGGGCTGGGGCCAACGTCCTGACTTTC
.	TRBV25-1	.	TRBJ2-2	CASSEPGTGELFF	TGTGCCAGCAGTGAGCCCGGTACCGGGGAGCTGTTTTTT
.	TRBV11-2	.	TRBJ2-1	CASSHHFYSSYNEQFF	TGTGCCAGCAGCCACCACTTCTATAGCTCCTACAATGAGCAGTTCTTC
.	TRBV28	.	TRBJ2-2	CASSFEGLTGELFF	TGTGCCAGCAGTTTCGAGGGTTTGACCGGGGAGCTGTTTTTT
.	TRBV9	.	TRBJ2-2	CASSAGRGGTGELFF	TGTGCCAGCAGCGCCGGCAGGGGTGGAACCGGGGAGCTGTTTTTT
.	TRBV20-1	.	TRBJ2-5	CSASSQMEETQYF	TGCAGTGCTAGCTCCCAGATGGAAGAGACCCAGTACTTC
.	TRBV18	TRBD1	TRBJ1-3	CASSPRTGRASGNTIYF	TGTGCCAGCTCACCGAGGACAGGGCGAGCCTCTGGAAACACCATATATTTT
.	TRBV6-1	TRBD2	TRBJ2-3	CASSGSTSGSLDTQYF	TGTGCCAGCAGTGGATCAACTAGCGGGAGTTTAGATACGCAGTATTTT
once	TRBV5-6	.	TRBJ1-6	CASRVGAGSYNSPLHF	TGTGCCAGTCGAGTTGGGGCCGGTTCCTATAATTCACCCCTCCACTTT
.	TRBV28	.	TRBJ2-1	CASSLTPGSYNEQFF	TGTGCCAGCAGTTTAACGCCTGGCTCCTACAATGAGCAGTTCTTC
.	TRBV25-1	.	TRBJ1-1	CASSMAGNMNTEAFF	TGTGCCAGCAGTATGGCAGGGAACATGAACACTGAAGCTTTCTTT
.	TRBV3-1	.	TRBJ1-1	CASSQDLWQGKRMNTEAFF	TGTGCCAGCAGCCAAGATTTGTGGCAGGGTAAGCGAATGAACACTGAAGCTTTCTTT
.	TRBV20-1	TRBD2	TRBJ2-7	CSATSGVNEQYF	TGCAGTGCTACCAGCGGGGTCAACGAGCAGTACTTC
.	TRBV5-5	.	TRBJ2-2	CASSRVQDGELFF	TGTGCCAGCAGTCGGGTCCAGGACGGGGAGCTGTTTTTT
.	TRBV20-1	TRBD1	TRBJ1-1	CSADRQGNTEAFF	TGCAGTGCTGATAGACAGGGGAACACTGAAGCTTTCTTT
.	TRBV18	.	TRBJ1-6	CASSSSRSPLHF	TGTGCCAGCTCATCCTCACGCTCACCCCTCCACTTT
.	TRBV30	.	TRBJ1-4	CAWSDRQRDPATNEKLFF	TGTGCCTGGAGTGATCGGCAAAGGGACCCTGCAACTAATGAAAAACTGTTTTTT
.	TRBV29-1	.	TRBJ2-7	CSVARWGHEQYF	TGCAGCGTCGCCAGATGGGGGCACGAGCAGTACTTC
.	TRBV28	TRBD1	TRBJ2-7	CASSLTTGYSSYEQYF	TGTGCCAGCAGTTTAACGACAGGGTATAGCTCCTACGAGCAGTACTTC
.	TRBV6-5	.	TRBJ2-2	CASSYAWGLNTGELFF	TGTGCCAGCAGTTACGCGTGGGGCCTGAACACCGGGGAGCTGTTTTTT
.	TRBV7-2	TRBD1	TRBJ1-1	CASSYQTGTNTEAFF	TGTGCCAGCAGCTACCAGACAGGGACCAACACTGAAGCTTTCTTT
once	TRBV28	TRBD2	TRBJ2-5	CASSSSGTGGGRETQYF	TGTGCCAGCAGCTCCTCCGGGACTGGCGGGGGGCGAGAGACCCAGTACTTC
once	TRBV5-5	TRBD2	TRBJ2-4	CASSLVLGLAGEEYF	TGTGCCAGCAGCTTGGTACTTGGACTAGCGGGAGAGGAGTACTTC
.	TRBV12-3/TRBV12-4	TRBD2	TRBJ2-2	CASSLASGRMNTGELFF	TGTGCCAGCAGTTTAGCTAGCGGGAGGATGAACACCGGGGAGCTGTTTTTT
.	TRBV12-3/TRBV12-4	.	TRBJ1-5	CASSTGSSNQPQHF	TGTGCCAGCAGTACAGGGTCGAGCAATCAGCCCCAGCATTTT
once	TRBV11-3	.	TRBJ2-5	CASSPPGRGETQYF	TGTGCCAGCAGCCCGCCGGGAAGGGGAGAGACCCAGTACTTC
.	TRBV6-2/TRBV6-3	.	TRBJ1-5	CASSPGAGVNQPQHF	TGTGCCAGCAGTCCAGGGGCAGGGGTGAATCAGCCCCAGCATTTT
.	TRBV29-1	.	TRBJ2-2	CSVSPGNTGELFF	TGCAGCGTCTCCCCGGGGAACACCGGGGAGCTGTTTTTT
.	TRBV7-9	.	TRBJ1-2	CASSLSGLPYGYTF	TGTGCCAGCAGCTTATCGGGACTGCCCTATGGCTACACCTTC
.	TRBV19	.	TRBJ1-1	CASHEGETGAFF	TGTGCCAGTCATGAGGGGGAGACAGGAGCTTTCTTT
.	TRBV20-1	.	TRBJ2-3	CSGSTDTQYF	TGCAGTGGGAGCACAGATACGCAGTATTTT
.	TRBV2	TRBD1	TRBJ2-5	CASSGQGAFETQYF	TGTGCCAGCAGTGGACAGGGGGCATTTGAGACCCAGTACTTC
.	TRBV20-1	.	TRBJ1-2	CSAHSPPFGYTF	TGCAGTGCCCATAGTCCGCCCTTCGGCTACACCTTC
.	TRBV5-4	.	TRBJ1-3	CASSLGRDRGSGNTIYF	TGTGCCAGCAGCTTGGGTCGGGACCGGGGCTCTGGAAACACCATATATTTT
.	TRBV12-3/TRBV12-4	.	TRBJ1-3	CASVTGVSGNTIYF	TGTGCCAGCGTAACCGGGGTCTCTGGAAACACCATATATTTT
.	TRBV20-1	.	TRBJ1-4	CSARPSNEKLFF	TGCAGTGCTAGACCGAGTAATGAAAAACTGTTTTTT
.	TRBV24-1	.	TRBJ2-1	CATSGDLFNEQFF	TGTGCCACCAGTGGGGACTTATTCAATGAGCAGTTCTTC
.	TRBV20-1	.	TRBJ1-5	CSAREGWGQPQHF	TGCAGTGCTAGGGAGGGGTGGGGCCAGCCCCAGCATTTT